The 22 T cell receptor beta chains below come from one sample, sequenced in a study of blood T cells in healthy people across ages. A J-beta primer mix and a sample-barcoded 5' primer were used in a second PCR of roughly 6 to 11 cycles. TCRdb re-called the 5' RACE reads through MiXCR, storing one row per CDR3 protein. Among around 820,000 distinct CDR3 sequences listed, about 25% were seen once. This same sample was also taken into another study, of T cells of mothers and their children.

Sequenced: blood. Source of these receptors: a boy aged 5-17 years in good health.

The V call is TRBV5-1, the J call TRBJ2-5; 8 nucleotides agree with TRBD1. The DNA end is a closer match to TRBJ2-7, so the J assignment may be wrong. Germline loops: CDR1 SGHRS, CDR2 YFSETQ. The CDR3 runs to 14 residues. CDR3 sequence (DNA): TGCGCCAGCAGCCCGCTACAGGGGGAAGGCGAGCAGTACTTC. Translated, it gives CASSPLQGEGEQYF.

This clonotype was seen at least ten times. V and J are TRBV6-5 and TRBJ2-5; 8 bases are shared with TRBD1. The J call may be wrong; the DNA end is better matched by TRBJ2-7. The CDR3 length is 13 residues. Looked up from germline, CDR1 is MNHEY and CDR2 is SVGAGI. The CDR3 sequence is CASRAQGAYEQYF. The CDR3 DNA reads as TGTGCCAGCAGGGCACAGGGGGCCTACGAGCAGTACTTC.

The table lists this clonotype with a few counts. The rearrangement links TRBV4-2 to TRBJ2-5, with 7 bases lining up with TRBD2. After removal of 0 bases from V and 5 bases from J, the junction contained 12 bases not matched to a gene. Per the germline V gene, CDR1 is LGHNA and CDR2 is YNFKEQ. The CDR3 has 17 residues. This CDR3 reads CASSQDQGLAVGETQYF. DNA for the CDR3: TGTGCCAGCAGCCAAGATCAGGGCCTAGCGGTGGGGGAGACCCAGTACTTC.

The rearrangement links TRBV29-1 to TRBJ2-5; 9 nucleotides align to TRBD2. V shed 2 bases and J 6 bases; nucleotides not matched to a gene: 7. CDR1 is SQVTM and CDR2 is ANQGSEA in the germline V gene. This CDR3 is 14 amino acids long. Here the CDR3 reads CSVENSAGGKTQYF. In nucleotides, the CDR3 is TGCAGCGTTGAAAATTCAGCGGGGGGAAAGACCCAGTACTTC.

The CDR3 loop is CASSLDAGTPKLFF. In DNA, the CDR3 is TGTGCCAGCAGCTTAGATGCTGGGACCCCAAAACTGTTTTTT. This chain joins TRBV7-2 and TRBJ1-4, with D possibly matching TRBD1 (5 bases). The germline CDR1 and CDR2 sequences are SGHTA and FQGNSA. This CDR3 is 14 amino acids long. V was shortened by 1 base and J by 10 bases, with 13 bases between the two germline ends.

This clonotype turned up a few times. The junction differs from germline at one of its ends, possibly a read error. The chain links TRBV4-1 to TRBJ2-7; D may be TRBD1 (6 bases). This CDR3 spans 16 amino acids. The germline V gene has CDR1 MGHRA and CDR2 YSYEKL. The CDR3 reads CASSQDRAGQTYEQYF. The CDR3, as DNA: TGCGCCAGTAGCCAAGACCGCGCTGGACAGACCTACGAGCAGTACTTC.

The CDR3 region has the DNA TGTGCCAGCAGTTACTCGACACCGAACACTGAAGCTTTCTTT. It encodes CASSYSTPNTEAFF. V usage is TRBV6-5 and J usage is TRBJ1-1; D is uncertain. V was pared by 0 bases and J by 1 base, with 6 bases between. CDR1 MNHEY and CDR2 SVGAGI come from the germline V gene. This CDR3 is built from 14 residues.

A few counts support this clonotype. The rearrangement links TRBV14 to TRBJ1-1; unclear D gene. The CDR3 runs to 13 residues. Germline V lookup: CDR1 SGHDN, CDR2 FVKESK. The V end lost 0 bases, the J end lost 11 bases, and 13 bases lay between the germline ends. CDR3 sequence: CASSQDWTARAFF. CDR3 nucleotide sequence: TGTGCCAGCAGCCAAGATTGGACGGCCCGTGCTTTCTTT. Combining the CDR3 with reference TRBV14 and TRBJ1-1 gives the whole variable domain EAGVTQFPSHSVIEKGQTVTLRCDPISGHDNLYWYRRVMGKEIKFLLHFVKESKQDESGMPNNRFLAERTGGTYSTLKVQPAELEDSGVYFCASSQDWTARAFFGQGTRLTVV.

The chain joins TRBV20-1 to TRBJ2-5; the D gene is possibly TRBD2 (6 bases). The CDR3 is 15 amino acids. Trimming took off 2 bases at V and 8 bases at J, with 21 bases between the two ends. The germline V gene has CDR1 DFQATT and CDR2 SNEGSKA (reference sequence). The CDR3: CSARPQHRERGTQYF. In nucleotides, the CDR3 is TGCAGTGCTAGACCCCAGCACCGGGAGCGAGGTACCCAGTACTTC.

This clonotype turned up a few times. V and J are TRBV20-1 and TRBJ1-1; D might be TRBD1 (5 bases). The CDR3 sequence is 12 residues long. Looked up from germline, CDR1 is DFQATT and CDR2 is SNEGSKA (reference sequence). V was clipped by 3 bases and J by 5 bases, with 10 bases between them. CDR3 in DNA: TGCAGTGCTAGTCGGGGGGGGACTGAAGCTTTCTTT. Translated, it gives CSASRGGTEAFF.

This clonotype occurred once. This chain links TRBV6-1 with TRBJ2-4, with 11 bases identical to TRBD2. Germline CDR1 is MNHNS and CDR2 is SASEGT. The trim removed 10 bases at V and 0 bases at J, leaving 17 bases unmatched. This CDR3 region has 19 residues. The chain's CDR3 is CATMEPGLAVNLAKNIQYF. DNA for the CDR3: TGTGCCACCATGGAACCGGGACTAGCGGTCAATTTAGCCAAAAACATTCAGTACTTC.

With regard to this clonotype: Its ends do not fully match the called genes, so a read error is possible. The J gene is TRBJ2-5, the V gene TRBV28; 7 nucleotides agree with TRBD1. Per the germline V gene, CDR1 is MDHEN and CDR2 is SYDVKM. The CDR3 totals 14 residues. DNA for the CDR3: TGTGCCAGCAATTTAGGCCCAGGGGGTGAGACCCAGTACTTC. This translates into CASNLGPGGETQYF.

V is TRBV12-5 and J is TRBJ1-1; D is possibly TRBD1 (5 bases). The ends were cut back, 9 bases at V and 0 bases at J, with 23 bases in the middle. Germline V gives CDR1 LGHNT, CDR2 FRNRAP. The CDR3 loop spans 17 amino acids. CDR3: CASWGTGTDFMNTEAFF. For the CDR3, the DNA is TGTGCTAGCTGGGGAACCGGGACTGATTTCATGAACACTGAAGCTTTCTTT.

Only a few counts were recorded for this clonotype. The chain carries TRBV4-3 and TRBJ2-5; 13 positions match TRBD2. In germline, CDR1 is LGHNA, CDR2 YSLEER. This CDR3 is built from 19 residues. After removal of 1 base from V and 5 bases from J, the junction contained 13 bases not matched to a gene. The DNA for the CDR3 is TGCGCCAGCAGCCAAGGGGCTTGGACTAGCGGGGGAACCTTGGAGACCCAGTACTTC. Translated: CASSQGAWTSGGTLETQYF.

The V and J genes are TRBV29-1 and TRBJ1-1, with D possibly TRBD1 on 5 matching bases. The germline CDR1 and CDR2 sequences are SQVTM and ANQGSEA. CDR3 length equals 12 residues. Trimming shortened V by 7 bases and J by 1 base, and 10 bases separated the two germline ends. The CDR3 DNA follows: TGCAGCGCCCCGGGGGAGAACACTGAAGCTTTCTTT. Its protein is CSAPGENTEAFF.

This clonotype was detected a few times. The CDR3 here is CASSLGVGRETQYF. The CDR3 DNA sequence: TGTGCCAGCAGTTTAGGAGTAGGTCGGGAGACCCAGTACTTC. The V gene is TRBV12-3 or TRBV12-4, the J gene TRBJ2-5; D ambiguous. The CDR3 is 14 amino acids. Trimming pared 1 base from V and 5 bases from J, leaving 11 bases between.

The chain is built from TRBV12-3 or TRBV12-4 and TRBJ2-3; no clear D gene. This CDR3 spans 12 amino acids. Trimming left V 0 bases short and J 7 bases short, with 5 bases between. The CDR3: CASSLAMNTQYF. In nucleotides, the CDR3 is TGTGCCAGCAGTTTAGCGATGAATACGCAGTATTTT.

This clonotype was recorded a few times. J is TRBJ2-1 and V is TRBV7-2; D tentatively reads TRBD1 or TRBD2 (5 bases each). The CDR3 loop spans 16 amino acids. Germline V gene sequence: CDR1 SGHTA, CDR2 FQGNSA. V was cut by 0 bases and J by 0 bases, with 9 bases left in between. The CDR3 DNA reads TGTGCCAGCAGCTTAGCAGGGGAGCTCTCCTACAATGAGCAGTTCTTC. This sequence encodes CASSLAGELSYNEQFF.

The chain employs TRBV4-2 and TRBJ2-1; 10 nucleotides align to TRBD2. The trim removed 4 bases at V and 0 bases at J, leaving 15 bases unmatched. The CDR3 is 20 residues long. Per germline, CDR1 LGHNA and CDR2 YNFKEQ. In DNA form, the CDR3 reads TGTGCCAGCAGCCGACAACCACTAGCGGGGATATTGAGCTCCTACAATGAGCAGTTCTTC. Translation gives CASSRQPLAGILSSYNEQFF.

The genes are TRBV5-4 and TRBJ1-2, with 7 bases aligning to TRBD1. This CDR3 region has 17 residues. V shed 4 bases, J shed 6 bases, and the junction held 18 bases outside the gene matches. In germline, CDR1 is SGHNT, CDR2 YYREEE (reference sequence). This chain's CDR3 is CASSLRQGASIVDGYTF. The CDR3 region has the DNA TGTGCCAGCAGCCTCAGACAGGGAGCGTCAATCGTGGATGGCTACACCTTC.

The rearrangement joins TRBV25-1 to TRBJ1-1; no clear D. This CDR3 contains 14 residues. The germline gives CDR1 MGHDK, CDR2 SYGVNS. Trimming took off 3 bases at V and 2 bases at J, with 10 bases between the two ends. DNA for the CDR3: TGTGCCAGCAGTGACCGGCAATTCAACACTGAAGCTTTCTTT. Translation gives CASSDRQFNTEAFF.

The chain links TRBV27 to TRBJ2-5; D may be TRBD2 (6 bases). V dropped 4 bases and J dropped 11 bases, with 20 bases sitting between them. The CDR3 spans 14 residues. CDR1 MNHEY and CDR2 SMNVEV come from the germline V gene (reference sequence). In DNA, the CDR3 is TGTGCCAGCAGTTACAAGTTTTTGGGGGAGGAGCAGTACTTC. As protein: CASSYKFLGEEQYF.